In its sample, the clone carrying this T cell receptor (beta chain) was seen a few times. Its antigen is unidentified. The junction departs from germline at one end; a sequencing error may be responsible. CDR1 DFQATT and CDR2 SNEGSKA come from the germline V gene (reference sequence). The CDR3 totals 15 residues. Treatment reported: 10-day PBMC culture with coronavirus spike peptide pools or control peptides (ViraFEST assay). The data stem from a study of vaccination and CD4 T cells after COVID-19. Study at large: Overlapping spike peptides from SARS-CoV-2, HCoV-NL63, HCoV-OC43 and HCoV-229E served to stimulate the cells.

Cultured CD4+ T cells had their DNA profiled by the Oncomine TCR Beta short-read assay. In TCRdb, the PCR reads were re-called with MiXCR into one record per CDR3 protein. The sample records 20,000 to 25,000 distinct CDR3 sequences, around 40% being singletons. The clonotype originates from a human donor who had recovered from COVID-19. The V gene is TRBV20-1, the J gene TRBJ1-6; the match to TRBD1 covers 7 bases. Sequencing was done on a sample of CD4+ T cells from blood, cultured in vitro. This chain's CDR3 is CSAPGQQVYYSPLHF. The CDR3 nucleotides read TGCAGTGCCCCGGGACAGCAAGTCTATTATTCACCCCTCCACTTT.